The 11 T cell receptor beta chains presented below share a single source sample, sequenced in a study of Ad26.COV2.S vaccination and SARS-CoV-2 variants. Indicated treatment: some 20 received Ad26.COV2.S at low or high dose, single or two shots; several received placebo; per-sample allocation not given. Day 63 after the first injection of vaccine or placebo was the sampling time. Data came from immunoSEQ multiplex PCR; TCRdb stores just in-frame clones and leaves some out. The table lists approximately 480,000 clones, around 90% of them singletons. This sample comprised peripheral blood, obtained in a trial of Ad26.COV2.S vaccine versus placebo. These TCRs come from a person aged 18-60 years who received the Ad26.COV2.S COVID-19 vaccine or a placebo.

CDR3 DNA: TGTGCCAGCAGCCGACTAGCGGGAGAGAGGACCGGGGAGCTGTTTTTT. It encodes CASSRLAGERTGELFF. The rearrangement joins TRBV14 to TRBJ2-2; 12 bases are a match to TRBD2. Germline V gives CDR1 SGHDN, CDR2 FVKESK. V lost 4 bases and J lost 5; bases outside the gene matches: 5. The CDR3 covers 16 residues.

This clone was counted a single time. The rearrangement links TRBV9 to TRBJ2-2; D may be TRBD2 (5 bases). Deletions cut 4 bases from V and 0 bases from J, with 13 bases between. This CDR3 has 16 amino acids. Per germline, CDR1 SGDLS and CDR2 YYNGEE. CDR3 in DNA: TGTGCCAGCAGCCCACGAGCGGCCTCGAACACCGGGGAGCTGTTTTTT. This gives the protein CASSPRAASNTGELFF. Together with reference TRBV9 and TRBJ2-2, the CDR3 gives the full variable domain: DSGVTQTPKHLITATGQRVTLRCSPRSGDLSVYWYQQSLDQGLQFLIQYYNGEERAKGNILERFSAQQFPDLHSELNLSSLELGDSALYFCASSPRAASNTGELFFGEGSRLTVL.

This clone appeared a few times. The CDR3 DNA is TGTGCCAGCAGTGAAGAGGGGTACGGCAATCAGCCCCAGCATTTT. Amino acid sequence: CASSEEGYGNQPQHF. The rearrangement links TRBV2 to TRBJ1-5, with D perhaps matching TRBD1 (5 bases). The CDR3 covers 15 residues. Germline V gene lookup returns CDR1 SNHLY and CDR2 FYNNEI. Trimming pared 1 base from V and 2 bases from J, leaving 9 bases between.

The CDR3 loop reads CASRLNRDQPQHF. CDR3 sequence (DNA): TGTGCCAGCAGATTAAACAGGGATCAGCCCCAGCATTTT. The chain combines TRBV6-5 with TRBJ1-5; a possible D gene is TRBD1 (6 bases). In germline, CDR1 is MNHEY, CDR2 SVGAGI. The CDR3 is made up of 13 amino acids. Between the trimmed V and J ends, which lost 6 bases and 5 bases, there was a span of 11 bases.

This chain joins TRBV15 and TRBJ2-3; tentatively, D is TRBD1 or TRBD2 (6 bases each). With 5 bases removed from V and 4 bases from J, the gap between germline ends came to 16 bases. The germline V gene encodes CDR1 LNHNV and CDR2 YYDKDF (reference sequence). There are 15 residues in the CDR3. In DNA, the CDR3 is TGTGCCACCAGCTCGATGGGGGGCGGCCCAGATACGCAGTATTTT. It is translated as CATSSMGGGPDTQYF.

The V gene is TRBV28, the J gene TRBJ2-7; D call uncertain. V dropped 3 bases and J dropped 1 base, with 16 bases sitting between them. The length of the CDR3 is 16 residues. Germline V gene sequence: CDR1 MDHEN, CDR2 SYDVKM. CDR3 sequence reads: CASSFWPKSSSYEQYF. Here the CDR3 DNA reads TGTGCCAGCAGTTTCTGGCCTAAATCCTCATCCTACGAGCAGTACTTC.

The DNA for the CDR3 is TGTGCCAGCAGTTTTAGGGCGAGCTACACCTTC. Amino acids: CASSFRASYTF. V gene TRBV27 combines with J gene TRBJ1-2; D unclear. V was trimmed by 3 bases and J by 9 bases, leaving 8 bases between them. This CDR3 comprises 11 residues. Germline V gene data show CDR1 as MNHEY and CDR2 as SMNVEV (reference sequence).

The chain joins TRBV6-5 to TRBJ2-5; 8 bases map to TRBD1. The germline CDR1 and CDR2 sequences are MNHEY and SVGAGI. Unmatched junction bases numbered 10, after V lost 6 bases and J lost 4 bases. The CDR3 totals 15 residues. In nucleotides, the CDR3 is TGTGCCAGCAGCTCCCAGCTACAGGGGGGAGAGACCCAGTACTTC. Translated: CASSSQLQGGETQYF.

The gene calls are TRBV7-2 and TRBJ1-2; 7 bases are a match to TRBD1. There are 15 residues in the CDR3. Trimming took 4 bases from V and 6 from J; bases not matched to a gene: 11. Germline CDR1 reads SGHTA; CDR2 reads FQGNSA. In nucleotides, the CDR3 is TGTGCCAGCAGCTCAAATACGGGACAGCTTAATGGCTACACCTTC. Translated, it gives CASSSNTGQLNGYTF.

The chain has TRBV6-6 and TRBJ2-5; D gene unclear. V lost 5 bases and J lost 4, with 8 bases in between. The CDR3 loop spans 12 amino acids. CDR1 is MNHNY, CDR2 SVGAGI, per germline (reference sequence). The CDR3 protein is CASSTNTETQYF. DNA for the CDR3: TGTGCCAGCAGTACGAATACAGAGACCCAGTACTTC.

The chain uses TRBV3-1 (or the pseudogene TRBV3-2) and TRBJ2-7; the match to TRBD1 covers 7 bases. V was clipped by 1 base and J by 2 bases; unmatched bases: 5. The V gene's germline CDR1 is LGHDT and CDR2 YNNKEL (reference sequence). This CDR3 spans 15 amino acids. CDR3 coding DNA: TGTGCCAGCAGCCAAGGACAGGGTGGTCCCTACGAGCAGTACTTC. It specifies CASSQGQGGPYEQYF.